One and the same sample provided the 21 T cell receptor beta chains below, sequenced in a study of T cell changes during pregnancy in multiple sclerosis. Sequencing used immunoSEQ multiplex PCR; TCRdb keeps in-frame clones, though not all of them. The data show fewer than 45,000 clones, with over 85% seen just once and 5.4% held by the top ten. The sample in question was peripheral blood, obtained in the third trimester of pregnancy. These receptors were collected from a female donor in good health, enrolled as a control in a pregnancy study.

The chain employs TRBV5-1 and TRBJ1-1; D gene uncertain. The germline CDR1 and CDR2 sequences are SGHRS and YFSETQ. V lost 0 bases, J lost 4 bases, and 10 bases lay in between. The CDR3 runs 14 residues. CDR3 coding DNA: TGCGCCAGCAGCTTGGCCGTCGGGGTCACTGAAGCTTTCTTT. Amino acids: CASSLAVGVTEAFF. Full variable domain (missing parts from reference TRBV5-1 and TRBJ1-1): KAGVTQTPRYLIKTRGQQVTLSCSPISGHRSVSWYQQTPGQGLQFLFEYFSETQRNKGNFPGRFSGRQFSNSRSEMNVSTLELGDSALYLCASSLAVGVTEAFFGQGTRLTVV.

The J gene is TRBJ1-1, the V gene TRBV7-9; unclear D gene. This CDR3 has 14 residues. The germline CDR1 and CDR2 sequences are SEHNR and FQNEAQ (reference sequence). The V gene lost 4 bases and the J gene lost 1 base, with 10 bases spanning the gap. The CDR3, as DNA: TGTGCCAGCAGCTCCCATAGAGAGAACACTGAAGCTTTCTTT. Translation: CASSSHRENTEAFF.

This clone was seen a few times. This CDR3 reads CASSEDTGSSGNTIYF. CDR3 DNA: TGTGCCAGCAGTGAAGATACGGGGAGCTCTGGAAACACCATATATTTT. The rearrangement joins TRBV6-1 to TRBJ1-3; no reliable D call. The V gene lost 1 base and the J gene lost 0 bases, with 10 bases spanning the gap. Germline V gene lookup returns CDR1 MNHNS and CDR2 SASEGT. The CDR3 length is 16 residues.

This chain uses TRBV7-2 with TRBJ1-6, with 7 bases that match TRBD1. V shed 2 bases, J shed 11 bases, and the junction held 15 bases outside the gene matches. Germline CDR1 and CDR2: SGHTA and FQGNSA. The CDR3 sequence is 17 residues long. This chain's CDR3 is CASSLWGARGTETPLHF. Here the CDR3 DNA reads TGTGCCAGCAGCTTATGGGGGGCCAGAGGGACAGAAACACCCCTCCACTTT.

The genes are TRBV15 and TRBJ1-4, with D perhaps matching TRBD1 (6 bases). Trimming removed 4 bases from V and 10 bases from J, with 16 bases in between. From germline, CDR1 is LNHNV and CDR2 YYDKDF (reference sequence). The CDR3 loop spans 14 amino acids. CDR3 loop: CATSITGTRLKLFF. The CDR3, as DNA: TGTGCCACCAGCATCACCGGGACACGGTTAAAACTGTTTTTT.

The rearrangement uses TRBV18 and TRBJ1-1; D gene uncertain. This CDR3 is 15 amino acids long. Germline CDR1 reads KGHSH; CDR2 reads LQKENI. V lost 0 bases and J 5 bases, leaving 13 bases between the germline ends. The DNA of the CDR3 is TGTGCCAGCTCACCACCAGGCCCTCCGGGTACTGAAGCTTTCTTT. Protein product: CASSPPGPPGTEAFF.

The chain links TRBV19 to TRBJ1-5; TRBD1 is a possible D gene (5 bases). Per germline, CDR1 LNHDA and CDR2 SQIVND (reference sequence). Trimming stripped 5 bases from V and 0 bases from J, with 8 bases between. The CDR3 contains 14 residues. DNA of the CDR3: TGTGCCAGTAGTGATGGACATAGCAATCAGCCCCAGCATTTT. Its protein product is CASSDGHSNQPQHF.

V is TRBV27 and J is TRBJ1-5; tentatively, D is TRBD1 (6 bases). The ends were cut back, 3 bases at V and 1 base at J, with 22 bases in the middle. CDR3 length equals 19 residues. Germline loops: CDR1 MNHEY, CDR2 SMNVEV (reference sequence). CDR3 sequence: CASSFASSGWGQSNQPQHF. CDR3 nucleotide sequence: TGTGCCAGCAGTTTCGCATCCTCGGGGTGGGGGCAGAGCAATCAGCCCCAGCATTTT.

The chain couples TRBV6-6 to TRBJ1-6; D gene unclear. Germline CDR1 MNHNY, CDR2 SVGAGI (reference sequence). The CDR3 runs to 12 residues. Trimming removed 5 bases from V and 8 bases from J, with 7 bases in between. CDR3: CASSVSDSPLHF. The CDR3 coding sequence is TGTGCCAGCAGTGTCTCAGATTCACCCCTCCACTTT.

The CDR3 DNA reads as TGTGCCAGCAGCTTGGAGGGGAAGGACTATGGCTACACCTTC. Protein: CASSLEGKDYGYTF. V is TRBV5-5 and J is TRBJ1-2; a possible D gene is TRBD1 (5 bases). The CDR3 extends over 14 amino acids. Trimming pared 0 bases from V and 3 bases from J, leaving 9 bases between. Germline CDR1 is SGHKS and CDR2 is YYEKEE (reference sequence). The variable domain in full, completed from reference TRBV5-5 and TRBJ1-2, reads DAGVTQSPTHLIKTRGQQVTLRCSPISGHKSVSWYQQVLGQGPQFIFQYYEKEERGRGNFPDRFSARQFPNYSSELNVNALLLGDSALYLCASSLEGKDYGYTFGSGTRLTVV.

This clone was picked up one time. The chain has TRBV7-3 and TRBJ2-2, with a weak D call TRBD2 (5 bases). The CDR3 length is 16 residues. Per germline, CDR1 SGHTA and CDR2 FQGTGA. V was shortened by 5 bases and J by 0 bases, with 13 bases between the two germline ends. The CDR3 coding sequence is TGTGCCAGCAGCCAACATGAGGGTTCGAACACCGGGGAGCTGTTTTTT. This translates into CASSQHEGSNTGELFF.

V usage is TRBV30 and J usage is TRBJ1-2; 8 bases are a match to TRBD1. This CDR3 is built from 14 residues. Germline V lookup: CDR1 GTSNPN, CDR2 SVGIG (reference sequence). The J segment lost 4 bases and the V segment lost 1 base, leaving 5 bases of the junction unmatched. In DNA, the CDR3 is TGTGCCTGGAGTGCCCAGGGGGCGGGCTATGGCTACACCTTC. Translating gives CAWSAQGAGYGYTF.

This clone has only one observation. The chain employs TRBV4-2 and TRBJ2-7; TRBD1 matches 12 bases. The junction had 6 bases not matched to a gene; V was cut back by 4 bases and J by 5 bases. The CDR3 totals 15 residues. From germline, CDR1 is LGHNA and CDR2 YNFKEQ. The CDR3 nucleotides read TGTGCCAGCAGCCCCCGGGACAGGGGGCGCGACGAGCAGTACTTC. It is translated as CASSPRDRGRDEQYF.

Written as DNA, the CDR3 is TGTGCCAGCAGGCCTGAGCGGGGGGCCCAAGAGACCCAGTACTTC. This codes for CASRPERGAQETQYF. The rearrangement joins TRBV7-2 to TRBJ2-5; 9 nucleotides agree with TRBD2. The CDR3 length is 15 residues. The germline CDR1 and CDR2 sequences are SGHTA and FQGNSA. After removal of 6 bases from V and 1 base from J, the junction contained 6 bases not matched to a gene.

CDR3 protein: CASSGGDYEQYF. CDR3 nucleotides: TGTGCCAGCAGCGGGGGCGACTACGAGCAGTACTTC. The V call is TRBV7-6, the J call TRBJ2-7; tentative D call: TRBD1 (6 bases). Germline CDR1 is SGHVS and CDR2 is FNYEAQ. Trimming took 5 bases from V and 3 from J, leaving 8 bases between them. This CDR3 is 12 amino acids long.

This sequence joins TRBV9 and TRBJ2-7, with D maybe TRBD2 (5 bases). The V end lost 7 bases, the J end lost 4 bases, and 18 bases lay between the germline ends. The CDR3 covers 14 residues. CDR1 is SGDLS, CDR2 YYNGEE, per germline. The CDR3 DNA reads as TGTGCCAGCGCCTACCGTTTGGGAGCATACGAGCAGTACTTC. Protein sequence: CASAYRLGAYEQYF.

The CDR3 loop reads CAWSPGQGNGNTIYF. Written as DNA, the CDR3 is TGTGCCTGGAGTCCTGGACAGGGAAATGGAAACACCATATATTTT. The chain combines TRBV30 with TRBJ1-3; 8 bases are a match to TRBD1. The CDR3 is 15 amino acids. Germline CDR1 and CDR2: GTSNPN and SVGIG (reference sequence). J gave up 3 bases and V 2 bases, and 6 bases lay outside the gene matches.

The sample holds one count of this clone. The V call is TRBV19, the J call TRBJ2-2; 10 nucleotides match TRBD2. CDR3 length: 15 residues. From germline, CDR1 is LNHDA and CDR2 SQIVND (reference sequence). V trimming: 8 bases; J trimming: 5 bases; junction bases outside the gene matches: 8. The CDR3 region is CASSPGTSVTGELFF. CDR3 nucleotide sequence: TGTGCCAGTTCCCCCGGGACTAGCGTTACCGGGGAGCTGTTTTTT.

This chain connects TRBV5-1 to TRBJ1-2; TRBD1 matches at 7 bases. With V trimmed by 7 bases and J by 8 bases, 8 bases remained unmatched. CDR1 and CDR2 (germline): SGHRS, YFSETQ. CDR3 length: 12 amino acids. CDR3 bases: TGCGCCAGCGGGGACAGCCGGGGCGGCTACACCTTC. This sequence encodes CASGDSRGGYTF.

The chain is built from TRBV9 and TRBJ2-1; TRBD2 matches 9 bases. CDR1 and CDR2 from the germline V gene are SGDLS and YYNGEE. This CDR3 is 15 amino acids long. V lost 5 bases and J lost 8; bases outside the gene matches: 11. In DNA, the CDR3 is TGTGCCAGCAGTCCCATGGGCGGGGGGGCCGATGAGCAGTTCTTC. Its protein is CASSPMGGGADEQFF.

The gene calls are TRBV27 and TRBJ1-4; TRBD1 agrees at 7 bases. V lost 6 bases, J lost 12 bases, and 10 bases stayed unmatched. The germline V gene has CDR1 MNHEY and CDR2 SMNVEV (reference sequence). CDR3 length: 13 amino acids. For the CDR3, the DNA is TGTGCCAGCAGCCGGGACCGCGACAGGGAACTGTTTTTT. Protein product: CASSRDRDRELFF. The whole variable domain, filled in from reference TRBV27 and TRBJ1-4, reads EAQVTQNPRYLITVTGKKLTVTCSQNMNHEYMSWYRQDPGLGLRQIYYSMNVEVTDKGDVPEGYKVSRKEKRNFPLILESPSPNQTSLYFCASSRDRDRELFFGSGTQLSVL.